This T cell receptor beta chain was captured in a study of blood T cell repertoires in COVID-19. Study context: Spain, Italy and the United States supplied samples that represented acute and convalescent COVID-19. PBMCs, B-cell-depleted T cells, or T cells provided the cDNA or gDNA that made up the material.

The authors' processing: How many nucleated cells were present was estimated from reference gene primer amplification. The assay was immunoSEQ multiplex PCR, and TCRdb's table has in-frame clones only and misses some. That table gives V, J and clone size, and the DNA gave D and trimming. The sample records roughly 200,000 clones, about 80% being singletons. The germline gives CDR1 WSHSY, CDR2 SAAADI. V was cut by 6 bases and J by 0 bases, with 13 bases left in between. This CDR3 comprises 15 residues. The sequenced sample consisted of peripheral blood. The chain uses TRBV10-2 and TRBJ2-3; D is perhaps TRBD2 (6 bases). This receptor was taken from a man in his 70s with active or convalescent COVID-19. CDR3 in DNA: TGCGCCAGCAGGAAGACTAGGCCTAGCACAGATACGCAGTATTTT. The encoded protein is CASRKTRPSTDTQYF.